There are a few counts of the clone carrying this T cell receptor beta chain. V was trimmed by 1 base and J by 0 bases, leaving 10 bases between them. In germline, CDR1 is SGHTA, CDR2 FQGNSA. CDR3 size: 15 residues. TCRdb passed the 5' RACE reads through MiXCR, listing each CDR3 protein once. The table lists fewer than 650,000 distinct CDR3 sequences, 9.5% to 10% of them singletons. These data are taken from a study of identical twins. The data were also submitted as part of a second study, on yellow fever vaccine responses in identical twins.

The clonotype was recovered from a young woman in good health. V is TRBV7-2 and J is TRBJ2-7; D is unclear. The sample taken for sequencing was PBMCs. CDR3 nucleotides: TGTGCCAGCAGCTTAGGGCCGCAAGACTCCTACGAGCAGTACTTC. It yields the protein CASSLGPQDSYEQYF.